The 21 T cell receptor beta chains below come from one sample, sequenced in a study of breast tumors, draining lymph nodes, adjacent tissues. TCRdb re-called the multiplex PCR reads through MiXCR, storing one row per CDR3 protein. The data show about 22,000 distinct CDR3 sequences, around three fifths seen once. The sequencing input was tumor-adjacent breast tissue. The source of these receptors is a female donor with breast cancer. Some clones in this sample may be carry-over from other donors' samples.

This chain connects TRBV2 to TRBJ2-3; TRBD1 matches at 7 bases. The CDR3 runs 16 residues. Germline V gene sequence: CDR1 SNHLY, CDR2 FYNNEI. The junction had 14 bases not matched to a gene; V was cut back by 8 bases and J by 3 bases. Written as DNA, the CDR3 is TGTGCCAGCCGACCCGATACAGGGGTGGTTACAGATACGCAGTATTTT. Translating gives CASRPDTGVVTDTQYF.

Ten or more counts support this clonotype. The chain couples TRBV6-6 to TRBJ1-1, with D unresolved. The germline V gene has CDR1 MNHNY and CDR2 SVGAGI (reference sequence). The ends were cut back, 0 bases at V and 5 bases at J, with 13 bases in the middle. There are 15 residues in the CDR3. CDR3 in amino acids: CASSYSAGGETEAFF. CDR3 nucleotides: TGTGCCAGCAGTTACTCAGCAGGAGGTGAGACTGAAGCTTTCTTT.

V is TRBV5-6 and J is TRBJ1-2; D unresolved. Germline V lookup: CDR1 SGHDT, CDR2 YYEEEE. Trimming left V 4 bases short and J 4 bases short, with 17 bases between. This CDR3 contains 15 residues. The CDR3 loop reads CASSLGDRPAYGYTF. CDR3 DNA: TGTGCCAGCAGCCTTGGTGATAGGCCGGCCTATGGCTACACCTTC.

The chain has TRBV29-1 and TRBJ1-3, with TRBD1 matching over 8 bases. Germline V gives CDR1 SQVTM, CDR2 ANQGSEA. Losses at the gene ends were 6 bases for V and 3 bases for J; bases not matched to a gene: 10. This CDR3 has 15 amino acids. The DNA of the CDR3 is TGCAGCGTGTACGGGACAGGAGACGGTGGAAACACCATATATTTT. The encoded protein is CSVYGTGDGGNTIYF.

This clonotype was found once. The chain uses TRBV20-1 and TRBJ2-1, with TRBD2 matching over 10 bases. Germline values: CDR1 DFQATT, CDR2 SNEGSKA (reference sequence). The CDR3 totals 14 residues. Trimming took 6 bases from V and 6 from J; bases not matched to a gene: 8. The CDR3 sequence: CSALPGLASNEQFF. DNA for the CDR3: TGCAGTGCCCTACCGGGACTAGCGTCCAATGAGCAGTTCTTC.

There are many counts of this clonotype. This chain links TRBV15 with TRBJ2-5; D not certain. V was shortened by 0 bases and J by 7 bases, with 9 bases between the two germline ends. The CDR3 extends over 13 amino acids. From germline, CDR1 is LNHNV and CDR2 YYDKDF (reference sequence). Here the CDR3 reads CATSRESVGTQYF. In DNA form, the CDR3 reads TGTGCCACCAGCAGAGAAAGTGTTGGGACCCAGTACTTC.

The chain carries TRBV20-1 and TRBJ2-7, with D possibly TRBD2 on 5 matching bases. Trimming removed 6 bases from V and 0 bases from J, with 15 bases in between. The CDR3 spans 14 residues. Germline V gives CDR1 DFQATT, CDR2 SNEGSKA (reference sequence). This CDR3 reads CSAPPSGSSYEQYF. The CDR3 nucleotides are TGCAGTGCCCCCCCAAGCGGTAGCTCCTACGAGCAGTACTTC.

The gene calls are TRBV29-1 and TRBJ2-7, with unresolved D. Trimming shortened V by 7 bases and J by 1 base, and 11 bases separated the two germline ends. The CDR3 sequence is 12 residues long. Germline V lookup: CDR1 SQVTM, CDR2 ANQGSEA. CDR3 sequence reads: CSGMSLSYEQYF. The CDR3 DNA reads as TGCAGCGGCATGTCCCTATCCTACGAGCAGTACTTC.

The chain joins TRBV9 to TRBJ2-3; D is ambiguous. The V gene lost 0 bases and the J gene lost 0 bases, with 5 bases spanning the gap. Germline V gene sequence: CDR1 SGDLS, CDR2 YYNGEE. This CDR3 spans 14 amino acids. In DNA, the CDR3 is TGTGCCAGCAGCGTAGAGGCCAGCACAGATACGCAGTATTTT. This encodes CASSVEASTDTQYF.

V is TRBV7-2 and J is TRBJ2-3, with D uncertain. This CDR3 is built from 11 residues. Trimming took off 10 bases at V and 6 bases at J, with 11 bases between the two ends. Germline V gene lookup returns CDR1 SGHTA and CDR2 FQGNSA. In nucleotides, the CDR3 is TGTGCCATTCCGATCGGGGATACGCAGTATTTT. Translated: CAIPIGDTQYF.

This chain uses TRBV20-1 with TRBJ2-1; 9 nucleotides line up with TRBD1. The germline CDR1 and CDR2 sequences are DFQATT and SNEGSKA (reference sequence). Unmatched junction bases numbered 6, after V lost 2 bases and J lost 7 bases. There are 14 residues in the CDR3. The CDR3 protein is CSARRDRERNEQFF. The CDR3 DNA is TGCAGTGCTAGACGGGACAGGGAGAGGAATGAGCAGTTCTTC.

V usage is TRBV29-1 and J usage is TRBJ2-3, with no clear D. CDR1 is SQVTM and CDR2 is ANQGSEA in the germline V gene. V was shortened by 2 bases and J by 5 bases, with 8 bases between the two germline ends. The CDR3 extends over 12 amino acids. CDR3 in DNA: TGCAGCGTTGAAAGGATGCGAGATACGCAGTATTTT. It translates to CSVERMRDTQYF.

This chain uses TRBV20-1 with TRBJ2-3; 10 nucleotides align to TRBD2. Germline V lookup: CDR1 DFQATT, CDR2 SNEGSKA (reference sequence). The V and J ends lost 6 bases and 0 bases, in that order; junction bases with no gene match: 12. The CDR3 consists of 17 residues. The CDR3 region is CSAPPTSGFTSTDTQYF. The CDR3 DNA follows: TGCAGTGCACCCCCGACTAGCGGGTTCACTAGCACAGATACGCAGTATTTT.

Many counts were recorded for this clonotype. CDR3 bases: TGTGCCAGCAGCTTATCCCTTACACCGTACAATGAGCAGTTCTTC. This encodes CASSLSLTPYNEQFF. The V gene is TRBV5-5, the J gene TRBJ2-1, with D uncertain. Between the trimmed V and J ends, which lost 2 bases and 4 bases, there was a span of 13 bases. The germline gives CDR1 SGHKS, CDR2 YYEKEE (reference sequence). CDR3 size: 15 residues.

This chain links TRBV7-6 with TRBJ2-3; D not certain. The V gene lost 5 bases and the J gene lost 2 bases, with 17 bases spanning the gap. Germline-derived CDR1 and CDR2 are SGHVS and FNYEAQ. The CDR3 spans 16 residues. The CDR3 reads CASSLGDVAYTDTQYF. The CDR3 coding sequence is TGTGCCAGCAGCCTTGGAGATGTGGCCTACACAGATACGCAGTATTTT. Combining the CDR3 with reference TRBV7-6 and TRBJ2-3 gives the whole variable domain GAGVSQSPRYKVTKRGQDVALRCDPISGHVSLYWYRQALGQGPEFLTYFNYEAQQDKSGLPNDRFSAERPEGSISTLTIQRTEQRDSAMYRCASSLGDVAYTDTQYFGPGTRLTVL.

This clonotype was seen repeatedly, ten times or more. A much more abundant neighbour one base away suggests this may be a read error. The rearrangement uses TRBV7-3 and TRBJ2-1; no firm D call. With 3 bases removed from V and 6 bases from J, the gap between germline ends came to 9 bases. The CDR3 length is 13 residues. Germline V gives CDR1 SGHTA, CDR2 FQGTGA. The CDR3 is CASSFGGSNEQFF. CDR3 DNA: TGTGCCAGCAGCTTCGGCGGAAGCAATGAGCAGTTCTTC.

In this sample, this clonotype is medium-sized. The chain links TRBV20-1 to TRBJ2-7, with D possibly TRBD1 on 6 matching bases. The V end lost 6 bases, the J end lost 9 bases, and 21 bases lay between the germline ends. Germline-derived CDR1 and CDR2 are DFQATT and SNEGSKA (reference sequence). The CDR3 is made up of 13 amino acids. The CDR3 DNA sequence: TGCAGTGCCACCGGGACACTAAGGAGTGGGCAGTACTTC. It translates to CSATGTLRSGQYF.

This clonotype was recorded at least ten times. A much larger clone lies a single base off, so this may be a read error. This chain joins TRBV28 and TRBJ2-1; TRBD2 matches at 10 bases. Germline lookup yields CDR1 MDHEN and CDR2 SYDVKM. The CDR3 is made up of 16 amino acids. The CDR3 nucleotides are TGTGCCAGCAGTTTATGGGGGACTAGCGCGTACAATGAGCAGCTCTTC. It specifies CASSLWGTSAYNEQLF.

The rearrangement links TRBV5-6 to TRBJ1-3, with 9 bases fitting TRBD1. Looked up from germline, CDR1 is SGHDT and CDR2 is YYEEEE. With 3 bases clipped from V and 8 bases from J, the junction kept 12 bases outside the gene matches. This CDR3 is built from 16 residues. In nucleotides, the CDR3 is TGTGCCAGCAGCTACGGGACAGGGAACTATGGCTACACCATATATTTT. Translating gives CASSYGTGNYGYTIYF.

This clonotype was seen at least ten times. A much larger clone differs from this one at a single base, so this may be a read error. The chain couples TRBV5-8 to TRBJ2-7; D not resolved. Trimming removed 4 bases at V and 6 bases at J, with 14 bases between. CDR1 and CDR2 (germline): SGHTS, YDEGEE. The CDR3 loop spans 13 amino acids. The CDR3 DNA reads TGTGCCAGCAGCACGCACGTTTCGATCGAGCAGTACTTC. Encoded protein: CASSTHVSIEQYF.

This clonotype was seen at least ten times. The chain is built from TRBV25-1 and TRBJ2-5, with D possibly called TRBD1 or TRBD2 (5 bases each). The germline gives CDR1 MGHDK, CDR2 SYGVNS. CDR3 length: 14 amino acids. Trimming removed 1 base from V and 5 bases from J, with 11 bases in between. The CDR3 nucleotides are TGTGCCAGCAGTGAATTGGGGGATTGGGAGACCCAGTACTTC. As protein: CASSELGDWETQYF.